A selection of T cell receptor beta chains follows, all from one sample in a study of T cells in Graves' hyperthyroidism and ophthalmopathy. One entry per CDR3 protein, called by TCRdb with MiXCR from the multiplex PCR reads. The table shows some 570,000 distinct CDR3 sequences, with 17% occurring only once. The source material was blood. These receptors all come from a woman younger than 30 with Graves' ophthalmopathy. Each CDR3 is given with its conserved first and last residue. A D gene is named only where the DNA matches it firmly. Clone size appears in some rows only: once, few, many, or a class for an expanded clone.

v_gene	j_gene	d_gene	abundance	CDR3nt	CDR3aa
TRBV28	TRBJ2-3	TRBD2	few	TGTGCCAGCAGTTCCTTCCTCCTAGCGGGAGGCCCTAAAGATACGCAGTATTTT	CASSSFLLAGGPKDTQYF
TRBV28	TRBJ2-3	TRBD2	many	TGTGCCAGCAGTTTCGGGACTAGAGGTTTTGCAGATACGCAGTATTTT	CASSFGTRGFADTQYF
TRBV14	TRBJ1-1	-	-	TGTGCCAGCAGCCAATTGGGACTAACGAACACTGAAGCTTTCTTT	CASSQLGLTNTEAFF
TRBV27	TRBJ1-1	-	few	TGTGCCAGCGGCGTCCCTTACGGTTTCTTT	CASGVPYGFF
TRBV5-6	TRBJ1-1	-	few	TGTGCCAGCAGCCCCCCCAGCAGGGTGAACACTGAAGCTTTCTTT	CASSPPSRVNTEAFF
TRBV20-1	TRBJ2-7	-	few	TGCAGTGTTTGGACTTCCGACTCCTACGAGCAGTACTTC	CSVWTSDSYEQYF
TRBV9	TRBJ1-3	-	-	TGTGCCAGCAGTCGAGATGATGGAGCCGGCCCTGGAAACACCATATATTTT	CASSRDDGAGPGNTIYF
TRBV6-2/TRBV6-3	TRBJ2-1	-	many	TGTGCCAGCAGTTACCCGCCAGCCCCCTACTACAATGAGCAGTTCTTC	CASSYPPAPYYNEQFF
TRBV5-6	TRBJ2-1	TRBD1	-	TGTGCCAGCAGCTTGTTGGGGACAGGGGGCTACAATGAGCAGTTCTTC	CASSLLGTGGYNEQFF
TRBV6-1	TRBJ2-1	-	-	TGTGCCAGCAGGAGGGACAATGAGCAGTTCTTC	CASRRDNEQFF
TRBV15	TRBJ2-1	TRBD2	few	TGTGCCACTGGGGGGCGGGGGGCCAGCAATGAGCAGTTCTTC	CATGGRGASNEQFF
TRBV29-1	TRBJ2-5	-	-	TGCAGCCTAACCACAGGGTTTCGGGAGACCCAGTACTTC	CSLTTGFRETQYF
TRBV3-1	TRBJ2-1	TRBD2	-	TGTGCCAGCAGCCGGAGCGGGGAGAAATACAATGAGCAGTCCTTC	CASSRSGEKYNEQSF
TRBV29-1	TRBJ2-3	-	many	TGCAGCGCCGGAGTAGGACGGAGCACAGATACGCAGTATTTT	CSAGVGRSTDTQYF
TRBV30	TRBJ2-3	-	few	TGTGCCTGGACCATCCTTTTTGGGGGAGTCAACACAGATACGCAGTATTTT	CAWTILFGGVNTDTQYF
TRBV9	TRBJ2-5	TRBD1	few	TGTGCCAGCAGCGTAGCTACGACAGGGGATCAAGAGACCCAGTACTTC	CASSVATTGDQETQYF
TRBV7-2	TRBJ2-7	TRBD2	many	TGTGCCAGCATCCTACTAGCGGGAGCGAATCGGGAGCAGTACTTC	CASILLAGANREQYF
TRBV7-2	TRBJ2-3	TRBD2	many	TGTGCCAGCAGCTTAGAACTAGCGGGGGGGCAGGCGCAGTATTTT	CASSLELAGGQAQYF
TRBV10-2	TRBJ1-2	TRBD1	few	TGCGCCAGCAGTGAGGTGCAGGGGGCGAACTATGGCTACACCTTC	CASSEVQGANYGYTF
TRBV9	TRBJ2-1	-	-	TGTGCCAGCAGCGTAGGGGCCCTTAAGGGAGAGCAGTTCTTC	CASSVGALKGEQFF
TRBV5-1	TRBJ1-2	-	many	TGCGCCAGCAGCTTTGATGGAAGGGGCACCTATGGCTACACCTTC	CASSFDGRGTYGYTF
TRBV5-1	TRBJ1-2	-	-	TGCGCCAGCAGCTTGGGACAGGAAGGCTCAGGAATAAGGGGTTATGGCTACACCTTC	CASSLGQEGSGIRGYGYTF
TRBV20-1	TRBJ2-5	-	many	TGCAGTGCTAGGGCCTGGGGAGAGACCCAGTACTTC	CSARAWGETQYF
TRBV27	TRBJ1-1	TRBD1	few	TGTGCCAGCAGAGGACAGGGCCGGGGTGGCACTGAAGCTTTCTTT	CASRGQGRGGTEAFF
TRBV7-2	TRBJ2-7	-	many	TGTGCCAGCAGCTTATCCCCTAGCGTTTCCTACGAGCAGTACTTC	CASSLSPSVSYEQYF
TRBV5-1	TRBJ2-7	-	many	TGCGCCAGCAGCTTGGATCCCAGGGTCTCCTACGAGCAGTACTTC	CASSLDPRVSYEQYF
TRBV28	TRBJ2-7	TRBD1	many	TGTGCCAGCAGTTTCGTGACAGGGGCGGGTCTAGGCTCCTACGAGCAGTACTTC	CASSFVTGAGLGSYEQYF
TRBV28	TRBJ1-6	-	few	TGTGCCAGCGGCAGGTCCTATAATTCACCCCTCCACTTT	CASGRSYNSPLHF
TRBV24-1	TRBJ2-3	-	many	TGTGCCACCAGTGATCCACAGACAGGTATCACAGATACGCAGTATTTT	CATSDPQTGITDTQYF
TRBV2	TRBJ1-1	-	many	TGTGCCAGCAGCACAAACAGTGAAGCTTTCTTT	CASSTNSEAFF
TRBV7-9	TRBJ2-5	-	many	TGTGCCAGCAGCTTTGAACATGGGCGAGAGACCCAGTACTTC	CASSFEHGRETQYF
TRBV12-3/TRBV12-4	TRBJ2-1	TRBD2	many	TGTGCCAGCACCGGGACTAGCGGATACAATGAGCAGTTCTTC	CASTGTSGYNEQFF
TRBV2	TRBJ2-7	-	many	TGTGCCAGCACCTTCCAGGAGGAGCAGTACTTC	CASTFQEEQYF
TRBV7-6	TRBJ2-7	-	many	TGTGCCAGCAGCTTAGTAGCCGCCGAGCAGTACTTC	CASSLVAAEQYF
TRBV14	TRBJ1-4	-	-	TGTGCCAGCAGCCACGCCGGGATGGGTGAAAAACTGTTTTTT	CASSHAGMGEKLFF
TRBV20-1	TRBJ2-4	-	-	TGCAGTGCTAGCGGAGGGGGGGGTGACGGAAACATTCAGTACTTC	CSASGGGGDGNIQYF